The 21 T cell receptor beta chains given below trace back to one sample, sequenced in a study of CXCR3-negative and CXCR3-positive naive CD8 T cells. Study-wide results and limits: Hydrophobicity was higher for TRB CDR3s found in CXCR3-positive naive cells than in CXCR3-negative naive cells.

Via 5' RACE with UMI labels, TRB cDNA libraries were prepared. TCRdb re-called the 5' RACE reads and gives one entry per CDR3 protein, without DNA. The sample data list 140,000 to 150,000 distinct CDR3 sequences. Their cognate antigens are unknown. The sequenced sample was naive CXCR3+ CD8+ T cells from blood. Subset described: CD45RO-CCR7+CD27+CD95- naive CD8+ T cells expressing CXCR3 (TNR3+). The source is a human donor in good health. Some clones in this sample may be carry-over from other donors' samples.

The V and J genes are TRBV19 and TRBJ1-5; TCRdb lists TRBD1, though no DNA is available to test this call. The CDR3 is made up of 12 amino acids. The V gene's germline CDR1 is LNHDA and CDR2 SQIVND (reference sequence). CDR3 loop: CASSTGNQPQHF. Drawing the rest from reference TRBV19 and TRBJ1-5, the complete variable domain is DGGITQSPKYLFRKEGQNVTLSCEQNLNHDAMYWYRQDPGQGLRLIYYSQIVNDFQKGDIAEGYSVSREKKESFPLTVTSAQKNPTAFYLCASSTGNQPQHFGDGTRLSIL.

The gene calls are TRBV7-9 and TRBJ2-7. The CDR3 consists of 13 residues. Germline CDR1 is SEHNR and CDR2 is FQNEAQ (reference sequence). The CDR3 reads CASSSSTHGEQYF.

The V call is TRBV20-1, the J call TRBJ2-2; TCRdb calls TRBD2, which cannot be checked without DNA. Germline values: CDR1 DFQATT, CDR2 SNEGSKA (reference sequence). There are 17 residues in the CDR3. Here the CDR3 reads CSAHPGLAVDYTGELFF.

The rearrangement links TRBV6-6 to TRBJ2-2; TCRdb gives TRBD1 as the D gene, but with no DNA this cannot be confirmed. Germline V CDR1 and CDR2: MNHNY, SVGAGI (reference sequence). The CDR3 length is 15 residues. The CDR3 sequence is CASRTGTEGSGELFF.

The chain has TRBV7-6 and TRBJ2-7; absent DNA, TCRdb's TRBD2 call cannot be checked. Germline values: CDR1 SGHVS, CDR2 FNYEAQ. The CDR3 runs to 15 residues. The CDR3 here is CASSLGGLDLLEQYF.

The chain carries TRBV10-3 and TRBJ2-3; TCRdb's D call of TRBD2 is untestable without DNA. CDR1 is ENHRY, CDR2 SYGVKD, per germline. This CDR3 is built from 15 residues. CDR3 region: CAIGLSSGPTDTQYF.

The chain carries TRBV5-1 and TRBJ2-1; the TRBD1 assignment by TCRdb is unverifiable without DNA. The germline CDR1 and CDR2 sequences are SGHRS and YFSETQ. The CDR3 runs to 11 residues. The CDR3 region is CASSPGTEQFF.

V is TRBV5-1 and J is TRBJ2-5; the TCRdb D gene call, TRBD1, has no DNA to confirm it. The CDR3 sequence is 11 residues long. Germline lookup yields CDR1 SGHRS and CDR2 YFSETQ. CDR3 amino acids: CASRDRETQYF. Using reference TRBV5-1 and TRBJ2-5 for the parts outside the CDR3, the full variable domain is KAGVTQTPRYLIKTRGQQVTLSCSPISGHRSVSWYQQTPGQGLQFLFEYFSETQRNKGNFPGRFSGRQFSNSRSEMNVSTLELGDSALYLCASRDRETQYFGPGTRLLVL.

The chain employs TRBV21-1 and TRBJ1-1; TCRdb lists TRBD1, though no DNA is available to test this call. TRBV21-1 is flagged as a pseudogene. CDR3 size: 15 residues. CDR3 in amino acids: CASSKWDGENTEAFF.

The J gene is TRBJ2-7, the V gene TRBV25-1; TCRdb's D call, TRBD1, is unchecked because there is no DNA. In germline, CDR1 is MGHDK, CDR2 SYGVNS. The CDR3 is made up of 14 amino acids. The CDR3 here is CASSPRQGYYEQYF.

V is TRBV24-1 and J is TRBJ2-2; TCRdb's D gene call, TRBD1, goes unchecked for lack of DNA. The CDR3 totals 16 residues. Germline V gives CDR1 KGHDR, CDR2 SFDVKD. CDR3 region: CATSDPDRGLTGELFF.

The genes are TRBV7-7 and TRBJ2-1; TCRdb calls TRBD1, which cannot be checked without DNA. The germline gives CDR1 SSHAT, CDR2 FNYEAQ (reference sequence). This CDR3 spans 15 amino acids. The CDR3 reads CASSFWGTIYNEQFF.

The J gene is TRBJ2-1, the V gene TRBV13; TCRdb proposes TRBD1, but this gene call is untestable without DNA. Germline CDR1 reads PRHDT; CDR2 reads FYEKMQ (reference sequence). The CDR3 extends over 17 amino acids. The CDR3 is CASSSPGGTGVYNEQFF. Drawing the rest from reference TRBV13 and TRBJ2-1, the complete variable domain is AAGVIQSPRHLIKEKRETATLKCYPIPRHDTVYWYQQGPGQDPQFLISFYEKMQSDKGSIPDRFSAQQFSDYHSELNMSSLELGDSALYFCASSSPGGTGVYNEQFFGPGTRLTVL.

V usage is TRBV9 and J usage is TRBJ1-1; lacking DNA, the TRBD1 call made by TCRdb goes unchecked. This CDR3 is 15 amino acids long. CDR1 and CDR2 from the germline V gene are SGDLS and YYNGEE. The CDR3 loop reads CASSGGQGLNTEAFF. The full variable domain, with the rest looked up from reference TRBV9 and TRBJ1-1, is DSGVTQTPKHLITATGQRVTLRCSPRSGDLSVYWYQQSLDQGLQFLIQYYNGEERAKGNILERFSAQQFPDLHSELNLSSLELGDSALYFCASSGGQGLNTEAFFGQGTRLTVV.

The rearrangement uses TRBV7-9 and TRBJ2-5; the D call of TRBD2 rests on TCRdb alone, since no DNA is present to check it. The CDR3 has 16 residues. From germline, CDR1 is SEHNR and CDR2 FQNEAQ (reference sequence). CDR3 amino acids: CASSSPPGLPQETQYF.

This chain uses TRBV7-9 with TRBJ1-3; the D gene TCRdb calls, TRBD1, cannot be checked with no DNA. Germline CDR1 SEHNR, CDR2 FQNEAQ (reference sequence). The length of the CDR3 is 18 residues. CDR3 residues: CASSSDRGRGASGNTIYF.

The CDR3 is CASSSTVTALYEQYF. The J gene is TRBJ2-7, the V gene TRBV27. CDR1 and CDR2 from the germline V gene are MNHEY and SMNVEV (reference sequence). The CDR3 spans 15 residues.

This chain connects TRBV6-5 to TRBJ2-3; the D call from TCRdb, TRBD1, cannot be confirmed without DNA. This CDR3 region has 13 residues. The germline gives CDR1 MNHEY, CDR2 SVGAGI. The CDR3 is CASGDRGTDTQYF.

V gene TRBV12-3 or TRBV12-4 combines with J gene TRBJ2-3; TCRdb indicates TRBD2, and absent DNA this call remains unverified. The CDR3 runs to 18 residues. CDR3: CASSLSSGPSPSTDTQYF.

The chain is built from TRBV20-1 and TRBJ2-1; TCRdb's D call, TRBD2, is unchecked because there is no DNA. The CDR3 is 14 residues long. CDR1 is DFQATT and CDR2 is SNEGSKA in the germline V gene (reference sequence). The CDR3 protein is CSALGRGKYNEQFF.

The rearrangement links TRBV4-1 to TRBJ2-5; no DNA is available, so the TRBD2 call from TCRdb remains unchecked. Per the germline V gene, CDR1 is MGHRA and CDR2 is YSYEKL. The CDR3 loop spans 16 amino acids. The CDR3 is CASSQAGTSAGETQYF.